Presented here are 7 T cell receptor beta chains from one specimen sequenced in a study of spatial heterogeneity in lung cancer (dated by TCRdb to between 2018 and 2021). Study-wide findings and limitations: The number of expanded intratumoral alpha and beta TCRs correlated with the tumor nonsynonymous mutation count.

The time point label of this sample denotes: sample taken at primary tumor resection. Their antigens remain unidentified. Preparation of the library involved 5' RACE. The sample was run on a NextSeq 500. TCRdb's own reprocessing of the public reads used fastp at Q25 and MiXCR and kept productive beta chains. Rows with one shared CDR3 protein collapse into an entry with the most common genes and DNA. The sample has 9,000 to 10,000 distinct CDR3 sequences on record, around 6% of them singletons. Of the sample, 6.5% to 7.5% falls within the top ten clones. The sample here was lung tumor tissue, taken at surgery. These receptors all come from a female donor with early-stage non-small cell lung cancer.

There are many counts of this clonotype. The J gene is TRBJ1-2, the V gene TRBV29-1, with D perhaps TRBD1 (5 bases). The length of the CDR3 is 13 residues. V was pared by 7 bases and J by 2 bases, with 14 bases between. CDR1 is SQVTM, CDR2 ANQGSEA, per germline. CDR3 DNA: TGCAGCGGCATCGACAGATTGAACTATGGCTACACCTTC. Translated: CSGIDRLNYGYTF.

In this sample, this clonotype turned up many times. This chain connects TRBV5-5 to TRBJ1-3; D not resolved. Per germline, CDR1 SGHKS and CDR2 YYEKEE (reference sequence). Trimming took off 1 base at V and 1 base at J, with 6 bases between the two ends. This CDR3 spans 14 amino acids. The CDR3, as DNA: TGTGCCAGCAGCTTGAGTGTTTCTGGAAACACCATATATTTT. Its protein product is CASSLSVSGNTIYF.

This clonotype was observed many times. The chain recombines TRBV12-3 or TRBV12-4 with TRBJ1-1; D is perhaps TRBD1 (5 bases). The germline V and J ends were trimmed by 3 bases and 4 bases, with 12 bases remaining between them. The CDR3 extends over 14 amino acids. CDR3 DNA: TGTGCCAGCAGTTTTCGGGCAGGGCCCACTGAAGCTTTCTTT. Translated: CASSFRAGPTEAFF.

This clonotype was observed a few times. DNA for the CDR3: TGTGCCAGCAGCGGACAGGGCAGTTCACCCCTCCACTTT. It translates to CASSGQGSSPLHF. This chain joins TRBV9 and TRBJ1-6, with 7 bases that match TRBD1. V dropped 3 bases and J dropped 9; count of bases not matched to a gene: 3. In germline, CDR1 is SGDLS, CDR2 YYNGEE. CDR3 length equals 13 residues.

This clonotype was counted at least ten times. This chain joins TRBV6-2 or TRBV6-3 and TRBJ1-2; TRBD1 aligns across 10 bases. Germline trimming cut 6 bases from V and 3 bases from J; bases unmatched to any gene: 13. Germline V gene sequence: CDR1 MNHEY, CDR2 SVGEGT. The CDR3 contains 17 residues. CDR3 DNA: TGTGCCAGCAGGGGAGCCGGGACAGGGGCGGCGGACTATGGCTACACCTTC. It yields the protein CASRGAGTGAADYGYTF.

This clonotype was seen repeatedly, ten times or more. The chain links TRBV29-1 to TRBJ1-1; D remains unclear. The CDR3 runs to 13 residues. CDR1 is SQVTM and CDR2 is ANQGSEA in the germline V gene. The V end lost 3 bases, the J end lost 4 bases, and 12 bases lay between the germline ends. DNA of the CDR3: TGCAGCGTTGACGGTGGTGTTGTCACTGAAGCTTTCTTT. Protein: CSVDGGVVTEAFF. The whole variable domain, remainder taken from reference TRBV29-1 and TRBJ1-1, is SAVISQKPSRDICQRGTSLTIQCQVDSQVTMMFWYRQQPGQSLTLIATANQGSEATYESGFVIDKFPISRPNLTFSTLTVSNMSPEDSSIYLCSVDGGVVTEAFFGQGTRLTVV.

By share of the sample, this clonotype is medium-sized. J is TRBJ2-1 and V is TRBV11-2, with TRBD2 matching over 7 bases. Germline V lookup: CDR1 SGHAT, CDR2 FQNNGV. The CDR3 is 16 residues long. V dropped 6 bases and J dropped 4; count of bases not matched to a gene: 12. CDR3: CASRPGTLAEYNEQFF. CDR3 coding DNA: TGTGCCAGCAGACCCGGGACCCTAGCGGAGTACAATGAGCAGTTCTTC.